This T cell receptor beta chain is from a study of CD8 T cells in Susac syndrome. Reverse transcription used about 0.45 to 1 ug RNA and random hexamers. An immunoSEQ multiplex PCR amplified TCR beta CDR3 over 54 Vbeta and 13 Jbeta. TCRdb analysed the immunoSEQ multiplex PCR reads with MiXCR anew, one entry per CDR3 protein. This table holds about 300,000 distinct CDR3 sequences, 75% to 85% found once. The sequenced target, TCR beta, came from blood CD8+ and CD4+ T cells. Treatment-naive patients with stable or active relapsing-remitting disease served as multiple sclerosis controls. The TEMRA cells underwent FACS enrichment, while the CD8+ and CD4+ T cells underwent negative isolation. The origin of this receptor is a human donor with multiple sclerosis. The source material was CD8+ T cells from PBMCs.

For the CDR3, the DNA is TGCAGCGTTCCTAGCACAGATACGCAGTATTTT. It encodes CSVPSTDTQYF. The gene calls are TRBV29-1 and TRBJ2-3, with D unresolved. This CDR3 has 11 amino acids. Trimming took off 5 bases at V and 0 bases at J, with 3 bases between the two ends. Germline V gives CDR1 SQVTM, CDR2 ANQGSEA.